This T cell receptor beta chain was sequenced for a study of high-grade serous ovarian cancer treatment subgroups. In the study overall: Samples averaged around 14,000 reads and over 6,000 unique TCR beta rearrangements. Study results and limitations: CDR1 and CDR2 were left unanalyzed; analyses focused on CDR3. Without spatial data, bulk sequencing limits insight into HGSC tumor diversity. TCR relatedness rose with neoantigen level and trended with mutation load.

The tumor samples were collected prior to definitive surgery or chemotherapy. Sequenced by immunoSEQ multiplex PCR; TCRdb stores in-frame clones only, minus some. The sample holds approximately 1,100 clones, approximately 75% seen once. On this clone: The antigen remains undetermined.

Germline loops: CDR1 MNHEY, CDR2 SVGAGI. Trimming removed 2 bases from V and 0 bases from J, with 10 bases in between. The CDR3 loop spans 15 amino acids. The clonotype comes from a human donor with high-grade serous ovarian cancer. Sequenced material: tumor tissue. The rearrangement uses TRBV6-5 and TRBJ1-2; D remains unclear. CDR3 DNA: TGTGCCAGCAGTTACGGCCCCGGTGCTAACTATGGCTACACCTTC. It translates to CASSYGPGANYGYTF.